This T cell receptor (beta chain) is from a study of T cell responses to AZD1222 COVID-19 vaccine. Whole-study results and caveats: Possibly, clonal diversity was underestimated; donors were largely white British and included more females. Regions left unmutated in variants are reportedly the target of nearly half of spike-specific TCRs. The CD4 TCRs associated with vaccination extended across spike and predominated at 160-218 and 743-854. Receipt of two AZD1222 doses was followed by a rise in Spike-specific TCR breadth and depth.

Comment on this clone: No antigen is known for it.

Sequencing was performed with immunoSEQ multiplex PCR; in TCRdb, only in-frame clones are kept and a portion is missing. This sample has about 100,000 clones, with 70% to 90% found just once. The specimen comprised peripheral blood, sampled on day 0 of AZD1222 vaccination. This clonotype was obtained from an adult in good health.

CDR3 loop: CASSLRRNEQFF. The CDR3 nucleotides are TGCGCCAGCAGCTTGCGACGCAATGAGCAGTTCTTC. The chain links TRBV5-1 to TRBJ2-1; D not certain. Trimming pared 1 base from V and 6 bases from J, leaving 5 bases between. This CDR3 spans 12 amino acids. Germline lookup yields CDR1 SGHRS and CDR2 YFSETQ. The full variable domain, with the rest looked up from reference TRBV5-1 and TRBJ2-1, is KAGVTQTPRYLIKTRGQQVTLSCSPISGHRSVSWYQQTPGQGLQFLFEYFSETQRNKGNFPGRFSGRQFSNSRSEMNVSTLELGDSALYLCASSLRRNEQFFGPGTRLTVL.